The 27 T cell receptor beta chains below were found in one sample sequenced in a study of CD8+ T cells in alopecia areata (dated by TCRdb to about 2018). The receptor library was made with the immunoSEQ multiplex PCR assay. To provide template for TCR sequencing, every sample had RNA extracted and reverse transcribed into cDNA. What TCRdb holds here is the immuneACCESS table cut down to in-frame rearrangements. Part of the clones is not present; checked against another copy, under half of the missing clones reflect an unresolved V gene, and the others are unexplained. The sample table records about 120,000 clones; 55% to 65% of these occur just once. Jointly, the top ten make up around 2.8% of the sample. Material for sequencing was CD4+ T cells sorted from blood. The receptors here all came from a human donor in good health.

The J gene is TRBJ2-2, the V gene TRBV27, with 9 bases fitting TRBD2. The J segment lost 1 base and the V segment lost 8 bases, leaving 5 bases of the junction unmatched. The CDR3 consists of 15 residues. Germline values: CDR1 MNHEY, CDR2 SMNVEV (reference sequence). The CDR3 reads CASGTAGGNTGELFF. CDR3 DNA: TGTGCCAGCGGAACAGCGGGGGGGAACACCGGGGAGCTGTTTTTT.

The gene calls are TRBV5-1 and TRBJ2-5; 8 bases fit TRBD1. Germline V gives CDR1 SGHRS, CDR2 YFSETQ. The trim removed 4 bases at V and 1 base at J, leaving 6 bases unmatched. The CDR3 is 15 amino acids. CDR3 bases: TGCGCCAGCAGCCACCGGACAGGGCCCCAAGAGACCCAGTACTTC. It specifies CASSHRTGPQETQYF.

Only a few counts were recorded for this clone. CDR3: CASSGSRGRGENIQYF. CDR3 DNA: TGTGCCAGCAGTGGCTCCAGGGGGCGGGGGGAAAACATTCAGTACTTC. The chain employs TRBV25-1 and TRBJ2-4; D possibly uses TRBD1 or TRBD2 (8 bases each). V lost 4 bases and J 5 bases, leaving 18 bases between the germline ends. Germline values: CDR1 MGHDK, CDR2 SYGVNS. The CDR3 loop spans 16 amino acids. Full variable domain (outside the CDR3, taken from reference TRBV25-1 and TRBJ2-4): EADIYQTPRYLVIGTGKKITLECSQTMGHDKMYWYQQDPGMELHLIHYSYGVNSTEKGDLSSESTVSRIRTEHFPLTLESARPSHTSQYLCASSGSRGRGENIQYFGAGTRLSVL.

The rearrangement links TRBV5-6 to TRBJ2-7; D is ambiguous. Trimming took off 5 bases at V and 3 bases at J, with 12 bases between the two ends. CDR3 length: 13 residues. Germline values: CDR1 SGHDT, CDR2 YYEEEE. CDR3 amino acids: CASSHRSNYEQYF. CDR3 nucleotide sequence: TGTGCCAGCAGTCACAGAAGTAACTACGAGCAGTACTTC. The variable domain in full, completed from reference TRBV5-6 and TRBJ2-7, reads DAGVTQSPTHLIKTRGQQVTLRCSPKSGHDTVSWYQQALGQGPQFIFQYYEEEERQRGNFPDRFSGHQFPNYSSELNVNALLLGDSALYLCASSHRSNYEQYFGPGTRLTVT.

The V and J genes are TRBV7-9 and TRBJ2-2; D is undetermined. This CDR3 comprises 13 residues. The V end lost 2 bases, the J end lost 1 base, and 2 bases lay between the germline ends. Per the germline V gene, CDR1 is SEHNR and CDR2 is FQNEAQ (reference sequence). CDR3 nucleotide sequence: TGTGCCAGCAGCTTACTGAACACCGGGGAGCTGTTTTTT. Its protein is CASSLLNTGELFF.

The CDR3 DNA follows: TGCGCCAGCAGCCCGCTCACAGTGAACACTGAAGCTTTCTTT. As protein: CASSPLTVNTEAFF. The V call is TRBV5-1, the J call TRBJ1-1; D call uncertain. V lost 4 bases to trimming and J lost 0 bases, with 10 bases between them. CDR1 is SGHRS, CDR2 YFSETQ, per germline. This CDR3 has 14 amino acids. Full variable domain (missing parts from reference TRBV5-1 and TRBJ1-1): KAGVTQTPRYLIKTRGQQVTLSCSPISGHRSVSWYQQTPGQGLQFLFEYFSETQRNKGNFPGRFSGRQFSNSRSEMNVSTLELGDSALYLCASSPLTVNTEAFFGQGTRLTVV.

J is TRBJ1-2 and V is TRBV5-1; no definite D call. Trimming stripped 3 bases from V and 5 bases from J, with 11 bases between. The CDR3 totals 13 residues. Germline CDR1 is SGHRS and CDR2 is YFSETQ. In DNA form, the CDR3 reads TGCGCCAGCAGCTCCAGAACAAGTTATGGCTACACCTTC. This codes for CASSSRTSYGYTF.

J is TRBJ2-1 and V is TRBV30; D call uncertain. The CDR3 runs 15 residues. The V end lost 1 base, the J end lost 4 bases, and 14 bases lay between the germline ends. CDR1 is GTSNPN, CDR2 SVGIG, per germline (reference sequence). CDR3 residues: CAWSATANPYNEQFF. The CDR3, as DNA: TGTGCCTGGAGTGCAACAGCGAACCCGTACAATGAGCAGTTCTTC.

The V gene is TRBV20-1, the J gene TRBJ1-2; D call uncertain. Germline-derived CDR1 and CDR2 are DFQATT and SNEGSKA (reference sequence). V lost 3 bases and J 5 bases, leaving 7 bases between the germline ends. There are 11 residues in the CDR3. Written as DNA, the CDR3 is TGCAGTGCTAGCCCCGAGTATGGCTACACCTTC. Protein sequence: CSASPEYGYTF.

The chain links TRBV30 to TRBJ1-3; no reliable D call. The V end lost 4 bases, the J end lost 2 bases, and 9 bases lay between the germline ends. The CDR3 has 13 residues. The germline V gene encodes CDR1 GTSNPN and CDR2 SVGIG (reference sequence). The CDR3: CAWNVGTGNTIYF. DNA of the CDR3: TGTGCCTGGAACGTGGGAACTGGAAACACCATATATTTT.

This sequence joins TRBV7-2 and TRBJ2-5; D is ambiguous. The CDR3 spans 11 residues. Germline V gene data show CDR1 as SGHTA and CDR2 as FQGNSA. Deletions cut 5 bases from V and 5 bases from J, with 6 bases between. CDR3 sequence reads: CASSAKETQYF. Written as DNA, the CDR3 is TGTGCCAGCAGCGCCAAGGAGACCCAGTACTTC.

The chain recombines TRBV27 with TRBJ1-2; D possibly corresponds to TRBD1 (6 bases). Germline CDR1 and CDR2: MNHEY and SMNVEV (reference sequence). This CDR3 is built from 11 residues. The V and J ends lost 4 bases and 13 bases respectively, with 13 bases between them. Written as DNA, the CDR3 is TGTGCCAGCAGTTCCAGGGGATCCGGCACCTTC. Protein sequence: CASSSRGSGTF.

The chain carries TRBV29-1 and TRBJ1-5; TRBD1 is a possible D gene (5 bases). The CDR3 runs to 13 residues. V was clipped by 5 bases and J by 5 bases, with 13 bases between them. Germline values: CDR1 SQVTM, CDR2 ANQGSEA. Written as DNA, the CDR3 is TGCAGCGTTCTGGGGCAGGGAGATCAGCCCCAGCATTTT. Translated: CSVLGQGDQPQHF.

The V gene is TRBV29-1, the J gene TRBJ2-4, with 8 bases matching TRBD1. Germline assignment: CDR1 SQVTM and CDR2 ANQGSEA. This CDR3 is 14 amino acids long. V lost 7 bases to trimming and J lost 4 bases; unmatched junction nucleotides: 9. The DNA for the CDR3 is TGCAGCGCCCGGGACAGGAGTTATAAAAACATTCAGTACTTC. Protein: CSARDRSYKNIQYF.

The genes are TRBV15 and TRBJ2-1, with 11 bases aligning to TRBD2. The CDR3 totals 16 residues. Germline V gene sequence: CDR1 LNHNV, CDR2 YYDKDF (reference sequence). Trimming removed 5 bases from V and 1 base from J; junction bases left unmatched: 4. The CDR3 sequence: CATSPGLAGSYNEQFF. The CDR3 coding sequence is TGTGCCACCAGCCCCGGACTAGCGGGTTCCTACAATGAGCAGTTCTTC.

V usage is TRBV7-9 and J usage is TRBJ2-1; 14 bases align to TRBD2. The junction had 4 bases not matched to a gene; V was cut back by 3 bases and J by 9 bases. The CDR3 is 15 amino acids. Germline V gives CDR1 SEHNR, CDR2 FQNEAQ (reference sequence). CDR3 sequence: CASSFRTSGGIEQFF. For the CDR3, the DNA is TGTGCCAGCAGCTTCCGGACTAGCGGGGGGATTGAGCAGTTCTTC.

The chain employs TRBV19 and TRBJ2-3, with 7 bases identical to TRBD2. The CDR3 totals 15 residues. Germline CDR1 and CDR2: LNHDA and SQIVND (reference sequence). J lost 1 base, V lost 4 bases, and 5 bases had no gene match. The CDR3 DNA follows: TGTGCCAGTAGTACCGGGACTACCCGCACAGATACGCAGTATTTT. Encoded protein: CASSTGTTRTDTQYF. Full variable domain (missing parts from reference TRBV19 and TRBJ2-3): DGGITQSPKYLFRKEGQNVTLSCEQNLNHDAMYWYRQDPGQGLRLIYYSQIVNDFQKGDIAEGYSVSREKKESFPLTVTSAQKNPTAFYLCASSTGTTRTDTQYFGPGTRLTVL.

This clone came up a few times. V and J are TRBV18 and TRBJ2-7, with TRBD1 matching over 8 bases. V lost 4 bases to trimming and J lost 4 bases; unmatched junction nucleotides: 9. This CDR3 region has 15 residues. CDR1 is KGHSH and CDR2 is LQKENI in the germline V gene. CDR3 region: CASSLQTTGAYEQYF. As DNA, the CDR3 is TGTGCCAGCTCACTTCAGACGACAGGGGCTTACGAGCAGTACTTC.

The chain uses TRBV18 and TRBJ2-3; D call uncertain. Germline V gene sequence: CDR1 KGHSH, CDR2 LQKENI. The length of the CDR3 is 15 residues. V was trimmed by 0 bases and J by 3 bases, leaving 10 bases between them. CDR3 nucleotides: TGTGCCAGCTCACCACCAAGGGCAGGTACAGATACGCAGTATTTT. Translation: CASSPPRAGTDTQYF.

The CDR3 sequence: CASSPRAGDGYTF. The CDR3 coding sequence is TGTGCCAGCTCCCCCCGGGCAGGGGATGGCTACACCTTC. J is TRBJ1-2 and V is TRBV18; TRBD1 is a possible D gene (6 bases). Germline assignment: CDR1 KGHSH and CDR2 LQKENI. V was pared by 6 bases and J by 6 bases, with 14 bases between. The CDR3 covers 13 residues.

This clone has only a few counts. CDR3 nucleotides: TGCGCCAGCAGCAGAGACAGGGAGAGGGAGACCCAGTACTTC. This gives the protein CASSRDRERETQYF. The chain employs TRBV5-1 and TRBJ2-5; TRBD1 agrees at 7 bases. Germline V gene sequence: CDR1 SGHRS, CDR2 YFSETQ. Losses at the gene ends were 4 bases for V and 5 bases for J; bases not matched to a gene: 8. CDR3 length: 14 residues. The full variable domain, completed using reference TRBV5-1 and TRBJ2-5, is KAGVTQTPRYLIKTRGQQVTLSCSPISGHRSVSWYQQTPGQGLQFLFEYFSETQRNKGNFPGRFSGRQFSNSRSEMNVSTLELGDSALYLCASSRDRERETQYFGPGTRLLVL.

J is TRBJ2-3 and V is TRBV6-5; D unclear. V lost 6 bases, J lost 0 bases, and 4 bases lay in between. CDR3 length: 12 amino acids. The V gene's germline CDR1 is MNHEY and CDR2 SVGAGI. The DNA of the CDR3 is TGTGCCAGCAGGGACAGCACAGATACGCAGTATTTT. Translation gives CASRDSTDTQYF.

The chain is built from TRBV30 and TRBJ2-3; possible D gene TRBD2, 6 bases. Trimming cost V 4 bases and J 6 bases, with 14 bases left between them. CDR1 GTSNPN and CDR2 SVGIG come from the germline V gene (reference sequence). The CDR3 covers 13 residues. The CDR3 here is CAWTEGRGDTQYF. The CDR3 DNA reads as TGTGCCTGGACGGAGGGGCGCGGTGATACGCAGTATTTT. The full variable domain, with the rest looked up from reference TRBV30 and TRBJ2-3, is SQTIHQWPATLVQPVGSPLSLECTVEGTSNPNLYWYRQAAGRGLQLLFYSVGIGQISSEVPQNLSASRPQDRQFILSSKKLLLSDSGFYLCAWTEGRGDTQYFGPGTRLTVL.

This chain connects TRBV7-9 to TRBJ1-2; no clear D gene. The CDR3 covers 14 residues. Trimming took 5 bases from V and 2 from J, leaving 12 bases between them. CDR1 is SEHNR and CDR2 is FQNEAQ in the germline V gene (reference sequence). CDR3 sequence (DNA): TGTGCCAGCAGCGGCTCCGGGGTGAACTATGGCTACACCTTC. Translating gives CASSGSGVNYGYTF. Full variable domain (rest looked up from reference TRBV7-9 and TRBJ1-2): DTGVSQNPRHKITKRGQNVTFRCDPISEHNRLYWYRQTLGQGPEFLTYFQNEAQLEKSRLLSDRFSAERPKGSFSTLEIQRTEQGDSAMYLCASSGSGVNYGYTFGSGTRLTVV.

The chain couples TRBV27 to TRBJ1-6; 8 bases match TRBD1. The V gene end was trimmed by 7 bases and the J gene end by 8 bases; junction bases not matched to a gene: 10. The germline gives CDR1 MNHEY, CDR2 SMNVEV (reference sequence). This CDR3 is 15 amino acids long. The CDR3 DNA is TGTGCCAGCATGAGCAGGGGGCACGGGTATTCACCCCTCCACTTT. Translating it yields CASMSRGHGYSPLHF.

For the CDR3, the DNA is TGTGCCAGCAGCCCCTACGGGACTGAAAAACTGTTTTTT. This codes for CASSPYGTEKLFF. The chain carries TRBV6-5 and TRBJ1-4, with a weak D call TRBD1 (5 bases). CDR3 length: 13 residues. Germline V gives CDR1 MNHEY, CDR2 SVGAGI. The germline V and J ends were trimmed by 6 bases and 7 bases, with 12 bases remaining between them.

The rearrangement joins TRBV29-1 to TRBJ1-1; no reliable D call. Trimming took off 4 bases at V and 0 bases at J, with 9 bases between the two ends. Germline V gives CDR1 SQVTM, CDR2 ANQGSEA. This CDR3 contains 13 residues. CDR3 in amino acids: CSVAGLMNTEAFF. CDR3 in DNA: TGCAGCGTTGCCGGGCTGATGAACACTGAAGCTTTCTTT.